A single sample gave rise to the 12 T cell receptor beta chains below, sequenced in a study of T cell changes during pregnancy in multiple sclerosis. Sequenced by immunoSEQ multiplex PCR; TCRdb stores in-frame clones only, minus some. The sample records around 28,000 clones, just over 90% being singletons. This sample comprised CD8+ T cells from peripheral blood mononuclear cells, obtained in the second trimester of pregnancy. The receptors come from a female donor with multiple sclerosis, enrolled in a pregnancy study.

CDR3 nucleotide sequence: TGTGCCAGCAGCCAAGTATCGACAGGGGCTGACTACACCTTC. This gives the protein CASSQVSTGADYTF. V usage is TRBV6-5 and J usage is TRBJ1-2, with 8 bases that match TRBD1. The CDR3 totals 14 residues. Germline assignment: CDR1 MNHEY and CDR2 SVGAGI. The V gene end was trimmed by 6 bases and the J gene end by 10 bases; junction bases not matched to a gene: 13.

This clone has only a few counts. V usage is TRBV5-4 and J usage is TRBJ1-1; perhaps TRBD1 as D (6 bases). The CDR3 extends over 14 amino acids. The V end was cut by 1 base, the J end by 4 bases, with 11 bases between. CDR1 is SGHNT, CDR2 YYREEE, per germline (reference sequence). CDR3 sequence: CASSLHRAFTEAFF. Written as DNA, the CDR3 is TGTGCCAGCAGCTTGCACAGGGCTTTCACTGAAGCTTTCTTT.

The DNA of the CDR3 is TGCGCCAGCAGCCCCCTCTACCCGGGACTAGTAGGTGAGCAGTTCTTC. Translated, it gives CASSPLYPGLVGEQFF. V usage is TRBV4-3 and J usage is TRBJ2-1, with TRBD2 matching 8 bases. The V and J ends lost 4 bases and 9 bases, in that order; junction bases with no gene match: 14. Germline lookup yields CDR1 LGHNA and CDR2 YSLEER. The CDR3 is 16 amino acids.

The chain couples TRBV10-3 to TRBJ1-1; possibly TRBD1 for D (6 bases). This CDR3 has 12 residues. Germline V gene data show CDR1 as ENHRY and CDR2 as SYGVKD. Trimming removed 7 bases at V and 9 bases at J, with 15 bases between. The CDR3 DNA sequence: TGTGCCATCAAAGGGACACTTCCCAAAGCTTTCTTT. It translates to CAIKGTLPKAFF.

V and J are TRBV19 and TRBJ2-1; 7 nucleotides match TRBD1. V gave up 6 bases and J gave up 8 bases; unmatched junction bases: 7. There are 13 residues in the CDR3. Germline CDR1 reads LNHDA; CDR2 reads SQIVND (reference sequence). CDR3 region: CASSDREDDEQFF. Written as DNA, the CDR3 is TGTGCCAGTAGCGACAGGGAAGATGATGAGCAGTTCTTC.

The chain carries TRBV9 and TRBJ2-7; a possible D gene is TRBD1 (6 bases). Trimming shortened V by 3 bases and J by 2 bases, and 6 bases separated the two germline ends. There are 12 residues in the CDR3. Per germline, CDR1 SGDLS and CDR2 YYNGEE. CDR3 loop: CASSGDTYEQYF. In nucleotides, the CDR3 is TGTGCCAGCAGCGGGGACACCTACGAGCAGTACTTC. The variable domain in full, with the rest retrieved from reference TRBV9 and TRBJ2-7, is DSGVTQTPKHLITATGQRVTLRCSPRSGDLSVYWYQQSLDQGLQFLIQYYNGEERAKGNILERFSAQQFPDLHSELNLSSLELGDSALYFCASSGDTYEQYFGPGTRLTVT.

This clone was seen just once. The rearrangement links TRBV27 to TRBJ2-2; possible D gene TRBD2, 6 bases. CDR3 length: 14 amino acids. Deletions cut 6 bases from V and 3 bases from J, with 11 bases between. Germline V lookup: CDR1 MNHEY, CDR2 SMNVEV (reference sequence). CDR3 sequence: CASSDLAYTGELFF. The CDR3 nucleotides read TGTGCCAGCAGCGACCTAGCGTACACCGGGGAGCTGTTTTTT.

This clone was seen just once. The V and J genes are TRBV6-5 and TRBJ1-2; D is undetermined. This CDR3 is 12 amino acids long. Deletions cut 0 bases from V and 10 bases from J, with 9 bases between. Germline CDR1 reads MNHEY; CDR2 reads SVGAGI. This CDR3 reads CASSYSSSYYTF. CDR3 nucleotide sequence: TGTGCCAGCAGTTACTCATCAAGCTACTACACCTTC.

The chain joins TRBV5-6 to TRBJ1-1; D possibly corresponds to TRBD1 (5 bases). Germline loops: CDR1 SGHDT, CDR2 YYEEEE. This CDR3 is 15 amino acids long. Trimming took off 0 bases at V and 9 bases at J, with 18 bases between the two ends. CDR3 nucleotide sequence: TGTGCCAGCAGCTTGGAACCAGGGTTCGTAATGCAAGCTTTCTTT. This translates into CASSLEPGFVMQAFF.

The CDR3 coding sequence is TGTGCCAGCAGCTTAGGACAGGGGGATGAAAAACTGTTTTTT. Its protein product is CASSLGQGDEKLFF. The chain is built from TRBV13 and TRBJ1-4; 8 nucleotides line up with TRBD1. Per the germline V gene, CDR1 is PRHDT and CDR2 is FYEKMQ (reference sequence). Trimming cost V 0 bases and J 6 bases; bases outside gene matches: 0. This CDR3 is built from 14 residues.

The chain has TRBV10-2 and TRBJ2-1; 7 bases line up with TRBD2. Trimming took 4 bases from V and 0 from J; bases not matched to a gene: 12. CDR1 WSHSY and CDR2 SAAADI come from the germline V gene. This CDR3 region has 18 residues. The CDR3 reads CASSVPASGLISYNEQFF. In DNA, the CDR3 is TGCGCCAGCAGTGTCCCGGCTAGCGGATTAATCTCCTACAATGAGCAGTTCTTC.

V gene TRBV27 combines with J gene TRBJ2-7; the match to TRBD2 covers 13 bases. V was clipped by 5 bases and J by 4 bases; unmatched bases: 5. The CDR3 has 15 residues. CDR1 and CDR2 (germline): MNHEY, SMNVEV (reference sequence). The CDR3 DNA reads TGTGCCAGCAGTATACTAGCGGGAGGGCCATACGAGCAGTACTTC. Protein: CASSILAGGPYEQYF.